This T cell receptor (beta chain) appears in the sequencing data of a study of blood T cell repertoires in COVID-19 (TCRdb year 2020). Context from the whole study: The collaborator samples originated in the United States, Italy and Spain and spanned the acute and convalescent phases of COVID-19. The prospective study material was composed of cDNA or gDNA derived from T cells, B-cell-depleted T cells, or PBMCs. The dataset comprised deeply sampled blood TCRbeta repertoires from subjects exposed to, actively infected with, or recovered from COVID-19. The repertoires were released in a freely available public database intended as a resource for research on the immune response to SARS-CoV-2. Samples came from the ongoing ImmuneRACE study (first 160 participants) plus 1,254 subjects from 6 global collaborators. Nearly every sample came with metadata listing a de-identified subject ID, COVID-19 status, age in years and sex. Where HLA class I and class II types were available, the types were taken from metadata supplied by the sample provider, not from assay-based typing. Here is what the overall study found, with its caveats: The quantity of clinical and demographic metadata differed by source and by participant and was supplied without curation.

TCRbeta CDR3 regions were amplified from genomic DNA using the immunoSEQ Assay, a bias-controlled multiplex PCR. On the study's bioinformatics: The number of nucleated cells in each sample was estimated by amplification of reference gene primers within the assay. To quantify the absolute abundance of each unique TCRbeta CDR3 rearrangement, sequence reads were collapsed and filtered. For each sample, productive Simpson clonality was calculated as the square root of Simpson's diversity index over productive rearrangements. TCRdb holds this immuneACCESS table with in-frame rearrangements only. Some clones are missing; in checked studies, unresolved V genes explain under half, and the rest has no known cause. V and J calls and clone size are those listed in that table; D and trimming were worked out from the DNA. The table for this sample lists almost 350,000 clones; around nine tenths of them were counted only once. In total, the top ten clones hold just over 1% of the sample.

Participants in the prospective study were aged roughly 18 to 89 years, lived in approximately 26 United States geographic areas, and enrolled through a virtual design. To assign participants to cohorts, the prospective study relied on clinical history that participants themselves reported in a screening survey and a study questionnaire. Exposed participants had been in contact with someone with a PCR-confirmed or clinician-diagnosed COVID-19 case within 2 weeks of study entry. In the prospective study, mobile phlebotomists collected whole blood, serum and a nasopharyngeal or oropharyngeal swab from each participant. Prospective study participants could optionally give additional blood draws and questionnaires over a roughly 2-month period. Blood samples from the prospective study were shipped frozen or at room temperature prior to DNA extraction. The germline V gene supplies CDR1 SGHVS and CDR2 FQNEAQ. Including the terminal cysteine and phenylalanine, the CDR3 comprises 18 residues. Left in the record is the CDR3 DNA by itself, 54 bases read in frame from the first base. V loses 5 bases at its end and J loses 2 bases; junction bases beyond the gene matches: 12.

Details on this clone: No cognate antigen has been identified for it. Base qualities are not provided; no much larger clone lies one nucleotide away.

The sequence links TRBV7-8 to TRBJ2-6, with 7 middle bases fitting TRBD2. This receptor was identified in a woman aged 30 to 39 who had been exposed to COVID-19. The sequenced material came from PBMCs or T cells enriched from blood (not recorded which). The nucleotide sequence is given as TGTGCCAGCAGCCTACGACCTCCCCGGGGGGCTGGGGCCAACGTCCTGACTTTC. Its translation is CASSLRPPRGAGANVLTF.